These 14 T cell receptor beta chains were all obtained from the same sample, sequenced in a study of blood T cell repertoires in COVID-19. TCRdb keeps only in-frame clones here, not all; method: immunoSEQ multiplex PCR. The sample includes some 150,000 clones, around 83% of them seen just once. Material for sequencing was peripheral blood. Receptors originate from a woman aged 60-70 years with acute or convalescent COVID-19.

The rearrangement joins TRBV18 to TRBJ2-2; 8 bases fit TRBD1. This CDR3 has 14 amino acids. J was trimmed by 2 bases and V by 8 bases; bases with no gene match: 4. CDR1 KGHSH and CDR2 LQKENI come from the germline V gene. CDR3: CASRQGFNTGELFF. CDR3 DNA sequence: TGTGCCAGCAGACAGGGGTTCAACACCGGGGAGCTGTTTTTT.

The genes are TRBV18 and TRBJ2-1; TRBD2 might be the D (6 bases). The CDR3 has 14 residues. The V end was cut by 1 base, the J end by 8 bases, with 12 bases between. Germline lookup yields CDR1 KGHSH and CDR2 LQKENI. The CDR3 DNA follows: TGTGCCAGCTCACCACGAGGGACTTCGGATGAGCAGTTCTTC. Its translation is CASSPRGTSDEQFF.

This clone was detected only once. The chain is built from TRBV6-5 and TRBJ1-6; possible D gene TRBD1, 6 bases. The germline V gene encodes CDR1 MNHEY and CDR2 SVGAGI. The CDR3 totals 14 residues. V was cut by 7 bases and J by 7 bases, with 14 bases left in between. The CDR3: CASTLNRANSPLHF. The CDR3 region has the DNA TGTGCCAGCACCCTTAACAGGGCAAATTCACCCCTCCACTTT.

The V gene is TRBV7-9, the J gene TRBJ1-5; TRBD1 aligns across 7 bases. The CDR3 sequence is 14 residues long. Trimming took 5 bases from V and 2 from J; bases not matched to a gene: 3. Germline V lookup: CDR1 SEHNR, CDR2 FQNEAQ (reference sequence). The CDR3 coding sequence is TGTGCCAGCAGCCCCGGACAGGGCAATCAGCCCCAGCATTTT. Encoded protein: CASSPGQGNQPQHF.

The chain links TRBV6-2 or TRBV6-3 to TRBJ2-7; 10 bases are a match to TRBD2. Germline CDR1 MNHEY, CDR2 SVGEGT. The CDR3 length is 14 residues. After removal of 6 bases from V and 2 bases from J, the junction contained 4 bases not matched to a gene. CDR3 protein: CASSLAGATYEQYV. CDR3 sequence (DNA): TGTGCCAGCAGCCTAGCGGGGGCGACCTACGAGCAGTACGTC.

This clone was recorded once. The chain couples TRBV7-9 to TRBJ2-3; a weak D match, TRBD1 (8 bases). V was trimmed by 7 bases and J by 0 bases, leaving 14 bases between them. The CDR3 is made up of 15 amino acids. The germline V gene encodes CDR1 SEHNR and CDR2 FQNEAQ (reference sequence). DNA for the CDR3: TGTGCCAGCAACAGGGGGGGGACTAGCACAGATACGCAGTATTTT. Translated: CASNRGGTSTDTQYF.

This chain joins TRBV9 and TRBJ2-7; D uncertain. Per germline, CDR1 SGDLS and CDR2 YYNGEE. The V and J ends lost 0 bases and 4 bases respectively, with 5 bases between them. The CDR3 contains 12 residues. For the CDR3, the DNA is TGTGCCAGCAGCGTAGTTTCGTACGAGCAGTACGTC. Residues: CASSVVSYEQYV.

The CDR3 nucleotides are TGTGCCAGCAGTTATAGCGGGGCCTCCTACAATGAGCAGTTCTTC. It specifies CASSYSGASYNEQFF. V is TRBV6-5 and J is TRBJ2-1, with 8 bases identical to TRBD2. Germline lookup yields CDR1 MNHEY and CDR2 SVGAGI. The CDR3 loop spans 15 amino acids. J gave up 0 bases and V 3 bases, and 1 base lay outside the gene matches.

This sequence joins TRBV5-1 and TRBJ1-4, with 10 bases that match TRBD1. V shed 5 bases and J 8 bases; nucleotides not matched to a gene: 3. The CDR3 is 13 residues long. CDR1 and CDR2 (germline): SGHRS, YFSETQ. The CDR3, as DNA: TGCGCCAGCAGGACAGGGGGCAAAGAAAAACTGTTTTTT. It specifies CASRTGGKEKLFF.

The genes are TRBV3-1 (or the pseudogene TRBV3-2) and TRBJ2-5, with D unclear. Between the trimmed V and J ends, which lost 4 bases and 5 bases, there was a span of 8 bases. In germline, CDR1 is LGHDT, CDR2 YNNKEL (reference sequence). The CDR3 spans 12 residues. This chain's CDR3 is CASSPRSETQYF. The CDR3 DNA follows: TGTGCCAGCAGCCCCCGGTCGGAGACCCAGTACTTC.

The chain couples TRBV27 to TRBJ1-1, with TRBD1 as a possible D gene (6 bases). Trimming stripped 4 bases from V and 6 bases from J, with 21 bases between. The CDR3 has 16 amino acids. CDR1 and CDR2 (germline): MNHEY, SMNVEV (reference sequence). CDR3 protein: CASSSKKSGASSEAFF. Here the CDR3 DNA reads TGTGCCAGCAGTTCAAAGAAGTCAGGGGCATCGTCTGAAGCTTTCTTT.

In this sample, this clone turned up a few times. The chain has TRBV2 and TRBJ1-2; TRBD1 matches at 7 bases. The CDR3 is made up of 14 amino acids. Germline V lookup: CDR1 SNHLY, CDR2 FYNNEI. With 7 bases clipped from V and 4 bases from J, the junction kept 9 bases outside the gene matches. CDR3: CASTYQDRAYGYTF. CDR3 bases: TGTGCCAGCACATACCAAGACAGGGCCTATGGCTACACCTTC.

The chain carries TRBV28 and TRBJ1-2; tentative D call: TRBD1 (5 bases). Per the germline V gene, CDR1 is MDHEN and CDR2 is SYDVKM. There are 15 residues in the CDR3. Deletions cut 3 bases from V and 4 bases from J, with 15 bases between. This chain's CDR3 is CASSFRDYPTYGYTF. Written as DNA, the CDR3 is TGTGCCAGCAGTTTTAGGGACTATCCCACCTATGGCTACACCTTC.

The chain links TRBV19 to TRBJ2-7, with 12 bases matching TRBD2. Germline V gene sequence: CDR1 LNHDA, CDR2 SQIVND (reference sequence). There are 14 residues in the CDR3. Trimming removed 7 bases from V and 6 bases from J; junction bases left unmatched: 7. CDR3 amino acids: CASKASGGASEQYV. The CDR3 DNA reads TGTGCCAGTAAGGCTAGCGGGGGGGCCAGCGAGCAGTACGTC.